A single sample is the source of the 19 T cell receptor beta chains below, sequenced in a study of blood T cell repertoires in COVID-19. Sequencing was performed with immunoSEQ multiplex PCR; in TCRdb, only in-frame clones are kept and a portion is missing. This table has 95,000 to 150,000 clones, 70% to 90% appearing once. The material sequenced was peripheral blood. These receptors all stem from a woman older than 75 with acute or convalescent COVID-19.

The J gene is TRBJ2-7, the V gene TRBV3-1 (or the pseudogene TRBV3-2), with TRBD2 matching 8 bases. Germline trimming cut 4 bases from V and 1 base from J; bases unmatched to any gene: 3. CDR1 is LGHDT, CDR2 YNNKEL, per germline (reference sequence). The CDR3 runs to 14 residues. DNA for the CDR3: TGTGCCAGCAGCCCGGGGGGGCCTTCCTACGAGCAGTACTTC. Translated, it gives CASSPGGPSYEQYF.

The chain joins TRBV6-1 to TRBJ2-5; 8 bases map to TRBD1. In germline, CDR1 is MNHNS, CDR2 SASEGT. V lost 0 bases to trimming and J lost 9 bases; unmatched junction nucleotides: 9. The CDR3 is 15 amino acids. The CDR3 DNA is TGTGCCAGCAGTGAAGCGACAGGGGCCGAAGGGGCCCAGTACTTC. Translation: CASSEATGAEGAQYF.

Only one count was recorded for this clone. The chain joins TRBV28 to TRBJ1-5; 7 positions match TRBD1. Germline CDR1 reads MDHEN; CDR2 reads SYDVKM. CDR3 size: 17 residues. Trimming cost V 5 bases and J 1 base; bases outside gene matches: 11. For the CDR3, the DNA is TGTGCCAGCAGTCCCCGAAGGGGGCAAGGAAGCAATCAGCCCCAGCATTTT. It translates to CASSPRRGQGSNQPQHF.

The J gene is TRBJ2-2, the V gene TRBV4-1; a possible D gene is TRBD2 (5 bases). The CDR3 has 16 residues. Looked up from germline, CDR1 is MGHRA and CDR2 is YSYEKL. V gave up 1 base and J gave up 5 bases, with 14 bases separating them. The CDR3 region has the DNA TGCGCCAGCAGCCAAGGAGGGTTTGTGTATACCGGGGAGCTGTTTTTT. This translates into CASSQGGFVYTGELFF.

The chain links TRBV5-5 to TRBJ1-3, with TRBD1 as a possible D gene (5 bases). Germline V gene data show CDR1 as SGHKS and CDR2 as YYEKEE (reference sequence). The V gene lost 4 bases and the J gene lost 3 bases, with 14 bases spanning the gap. CDR3 size: 15 residues. The CDR3 here is CASSRQGTGGNTIYF. The CDR3 nucleotides are TGTGCCAGCAGCCGTCAGGGTACTGGTGGAAACACCATATATTTT.

The rearrangement links TRBV2 to TRBJ1-1; D unclear. The CDR3 runs to 12 residues. The V gene lost 5 bases and the J gene lost 4 bases, with 8 bases spanning the gap. CDR1 and CDR2 (germline): SNHLY, FYNNEI. The CDR3 DNA reads as TGTGCCAGCAGTAGGGAGTCCACTGAAGCTTTCTTT. Its translation: CASSRESTEAFF.

The chain combines TRBV5-1 with TRBJ2-3; 11 nucleotides agree with TRBD1. The J segment lost 4 bases and the V segment lost 4 bases, leaving 5 bases of the junction unmatched. The CDR3 spans 15 residues. CDR1 is SGHRS, CDR2 YFSETQ, per germline. The CDR3, as DNA: TGCGCCAGCAGCGGGGACAGGGGGGAATCAGATACGCAGTATTTT. Its translation is CASSGDRGESDTQYF. The full variable domain, rest sourced from reference TRBV5-1 and TRBJ2-3, is KAGVTQTPRYLIKTRGQQVTLSCSPISGHRSVSWYQQTPGQGLQFLFEYFSETQRNKGNFPGRFSGRQFSNSRSEMNVSTLELGDSALYLCASSGDRGESDTQYFGPGTRLTVL.

The rearrangement links TRBV6-5 to TRBJ1-2; D might be TRBD1 (5 bases). Looked up from germline, CDR1 is MNHEY and CDR2 is SVGAGI. There are 11 residues in the CDR3. The DNA of the CDR3 is TGTGAGAGCGGGACCTACTATGGCTACACCTTC. Translated, it gives CESGTYYGYTF.

V gene TRBV4-3 combines with J gene TRBJ1-4; 8 bases match TRBD1. This CDR3 comprises 14 residues. Germline V lookup: CDR1 LGHNA, CDR2 YSLEER. V trimming: 3 bases; J trimming: 7 bases; junction bases outside the gene matches: 4. The CDR3 nucleotides read TGCGCCAGCAGCCAGGCAGGGGGCTTTGAAAAACTGTTTTTT. It encodes CASSQAGGFEKLFF.

The rearrangement links TRBV10-1 to TRBJ1-1, with no clear D. CDR1 and CDR2 from the germline V gene are WNHNN and SYGVQD (reference sequence). Deletions cut 7 bases from V and 5 bases from J, with 29 bases between. The CDR3 has 18 residues. CDR3 amino acids: CASKVARREVKVPTEAFF. CDR3 DNA: TGCGCCAGCAAGGTCGCCCGACGCGAGGTAAAAGTTCCAACTGAAGCTTTCTTT.

J is TRBJ2-4 and V is TRBV4-2; 10 nucleotides agree with TRBD2. Trimming took 0 bases from V and 0 from J; bases not matched to a gene: 5. Germline V gene data show CDR1 as LGHNA and CDR2 as YNFKEQ. The length of the CDR3 is 18 residues. The CDR3 protein is CASSQDQLAGIAKNIQYF. The CDR3 DNA reads as TGTGCCAGCAGCCAAGATCAACTAGCGGGAATAGCCAAAAACATTCAGTACTTC.

J is TRBJ2-4 and V is TRBV6-4; no definite D call. The CDR3 runs to 16 residues. Germline loops: CDR1 MRHNA, CDR2 SNTAGT. V lost 6 bases and J lost 1, with 16 bases in between. The DNA for the CDR3 is TGTGCCAGCAGCCTCCGACAAGGTTTTGCCAAAAACATTCAGTACTTC. It yields the protein CASSLRQGFAKNIQYF.

The rearrangement uses TRBV5-1 and TRBJ1-1, with 10 bases fitting TRBD1. Looked up from germline, CDR1 is SGHRS and CDR2 is YFSETQ. The CDR3 length is 14 residues. V trimming: 3 bases; J trimming: 5 bases; junction bases outside the gene matches: 4. The CDR3 DNA reads as TGCGCCAGCAGCTCGGACAGGGGGAGAACTGAAGCTTTCTTT. Translation: CASSSDRGRTEAFF.

The chain carries TRBV5-1 and TRBJ1-4; a possible D gene is TRBD1 (5 bases). This CDR3 comprises 14 residues. V lost 1 base and J 4 bases, leaving 8 bases between the germline ends. Germline V lookup: CDR1 SGHRS, CDR2 YFSETQ. DNA of the CDR3: TGCGCCAGCAGCTTGTCGGGGGTTAATGAAAAACTGTTTTTT. Translation gives CASSLSGVNEKLFF. Full variable domain (missing parts from reference TRBV5-1 and TRBJ1-4): KAGVTQTPRYLIKTRGQQVTLSCSPISGHRSVSWYQQTPGQGLQFLFEYFSETQRNKGNFPGRFSGRQFSNSRSEMNVSTLELGDSALYLCASSLSGVNEKLFFGSGTQLSVL.

The chain is built from TRBV7-6 and TRBJ1-6, with 7 bases aligning to TRBD1. V trimming: 1 base; J trimming: 9 bases; junction bases outside the gene matches: 6. The CDR3 is 15 amino acids. The germline V gene has CDR1 SGHVS and CDR2 FNYEAQ. CDR3: CASSLEAGGGSPLHF. The CDR3 DNA follows: TGTGCCAGCAGCTTAGAGGCAGGGGGTGGTTCACCCCTCCACTTT. The full variable domain, in which reference TRBV7-6 and TRBJ1-6 provide the parts outside the CDR3, is GAGVSQSPRYKVTKRGQDVALRCDPISGHVSLYWYRQALGQGPEFLTYFNYEAQQDKSGLPNDRFSAERPEGSISTLTIQRTEQRDSAMYRCASSLEAGGGSPLHFGNGTRLTVT.

This clone was observed a handful of times. The V gene is TRBV6-1, the J gene TRBJ1-1, with D tentatively TRBD1 (5 bases). Per the germline V gene, CDR1 is MNHNS and CDR2 is SASEGT. CDR3 size: 17 residues. With 2 bases removed from V and 2 bases from J, the gap between germline ends came to 18 bases. The CDR3 here is CASSEPYGGLRNTEAFF. CDR3 coding DNA: TGTGCCAGCAGTGAACCGTACGGGGGATTACGCAACACTGAAGCTTTCTTT.

The rearrangement links TRBV4-2 to TRBJ1-2; D remains unclear. Germline assignment: CDR1 LGHNA and CDR2 YNFKEQ. V dropped 1 base and J dropped 6 bases, with 12 bases sitting between them. The CDR3 extends over 14 amino acids. CDR3 sequence (DNA): TGTGCCAGCAGCCAAGGGGGAGGGCCTGATGGCTACACCTTC. This codes for CASSQGGGPDGYTF.

The chain uses TRBV5-5 and TRBJ2-5; D is perhaps TRBD2 (5 bases). Germline CDR1 and CDR2: SGHKS and YYEKEE (reference sequence). The length of the CDR3 is 17 residues. V was pared by 0 bases and J by 5 bases, with 20 bases between. The CDR3 is CASSLADITREKETQYF. Written as DNA, the CDR3 is TGTGCCAGCAGCTTGGCCGACATCACTAGGGAAAAGGAGACCCAGTACTTC.

The J gene is TRBJ1-5, the V gene TRBV7-9, with D possibly being TRBD1 (5 bases). The V gene's germline CDR1 is SEHNR and CDR2 FQNEAQ (reference sequence). Trimming removed 5 bases from V and 5 bases from J, with 10 bases in between. This CDR3 spans 13 amino acids. The CDR3 region is CASSPGTYQPQHF. DNA of the CDR3: TGTGCCAGCAGCCCCGGGACTTATCAGCCCCAGCATTTT.